The 17 T cell receptor beta chains below were found in one sample sequenced in a study of beta chain features in type 1 diabetes. Expressed TCRB transcripts were sequenced, since all the RNA that had been isolated was reverse transcribed. Sequencing used immunoSEQ multiplex PCR; TCRdb keeps in-frame clones, though not all of them. In the table there are 970,000 or so clones, 15% to 20% of which are singletons. Sequencing was carried out using naive CD4+ T cells from blood. The origin of the receptors is a woman under 30 in good health.

In its sample, this clone was seen a few times. The rearrangement uses TRBV7-9 and TRBJ2-7; the D gene is possibly TRBD2 (6 bases). The V end lost 5 bases, the J end lost 3 bases, and 14 bases lay between the germline ends. This CDR3 contains 14 residues. CDR1 is SEHNR, CDR2 FQNEAQ, per germline (reference sequence). The DNA of the CDR3 is TGTGCCAGCAGCCGGGCGGGGTCGCGCTACGAGCAGTACTTC. Protein sequence: CASSRAGSRYEQYF.

Only a few counts were recorded for this clone. The chain is built from TRBV28 and TRBJ1-2; D not certain. This CDR3 has 13 amino acids. Trimming cost V 3 bases and J 2 bases, with 7 bases left between them. Germline CDR1 and CDR2: MDHEN and SYDVKM. CDR3: CASSFIQNYGYTF. The CDR3 region has the DNA TGTGCCAGCAGTTTTATCCAAAACTATGGCTACACCTTC.

The table lists this clone with a few counts. This chain uses TRBV11-2 with TRBJ2-5; the D call may be TRBD1 or TRBD2 (6 bases each). The V gene lost 4 bases and the J gene lost 4 bases, with 10 bases spanning the gap. Germline CDR1 SGHAT, CDR2 FQNNGV. CDR3 size: 13 residues. The CDR3 DNA reads as TGTGCCAGCAGCTCGGGGGCGCGAGAGACCCAGTACTTC. It encodes CASSSGARETQYF.

This chain uses TRBV29-1 with TRBJ2-1; D gene uncertain. Trimming removed 4 bases from V and 0 bases from J, with 10 bases in between. The CDR3 runs 14 residues. Germline CDR1 is SQVTM and CDR2 is ANQGSEA. CDR3 nucleotide sequence: TGCAGCGTTGTCGTGTTCCCCTCCTACAATGAGCAGTTCTTC. This sequence encodes CSVVVFPSYNEQFF.

This clone is a singleton in its sample. Other DNA sequences in this sample translate to the same CDR3. The chain links TRBV5-1 to TRBJ2-3; unclear D gene. This CDR3 comprises 14 residues. The V end was cut by 0 bases, the J end by 0 bases, with 5 bases between. CDR1 SGHRS and CDR2 YFSETQ come from the germline V gene. The CDR3: CASSLGSSTDTQYF. The CDR3 DNA reads TGCGCCAGCAGCTTGGGGTCTAGCACAGATACGCAGTATTTT. The full variable domain, in which reference TRBV5-1 and TRBJ2-3 provide the parts outside the CDR3, is KAGVTQTPRYLIKTRGQQVTLSCSPISGHRSVSWYQQTPGQGLQFLFEYFSETQRNKGNFPGRFSGRQFSNSRSEMNVSTLELGDSALYLCASSLGSSTDTQYFGPGTRLTVL.

J is TRBJ1-2 and V is TRBV13; 10 nucleotides align to TRBD1. This CDR3 is 15 amino acids long. V lost 5 bases and J lost 3; bases outside the gene matches: 6. Per the germline V gene, CDR1 is PRHDT and CDR2 is FYEKMQ (reference sequence). DNA for the CDR3: TGTGCCAGCAGCCGCCGGGACAGGGGAGACTATGGCTACACCTTC. The encoded protein is CASSRRDRGDYGYTF.

This clone was observed a few times. J is TRBJ2-5 and V is TRBV27, with TRBD2 matching 10 bases. With V trimmed by 5 bases and J by 1 base, 10 bases remained unmatched. Per germline, CDR1 MNHEY and CDR2 SMNVEV (reference sequence). CDR3 length equals 17 residues. The CDR3 here is CASSRILIAGGQETQYF. The CDR3 DNA reads TGTGCCAGCAGTCGTATCTTAATAGCGGGAGGCCAAGAGACCCAGTACTTC.

The rearrangement joins TRBV5-1 to TRBJ2-1, with 10 positions matching TRBD2. Germline CDR1 and CDR2: SGHRS and YFSETQ. The CDR3 sequence is 15 residues long. Trimming cost V 5 bases and J 3 bases; bases outside gene matches: 5. CDR3 sequence: CASSILAGVYNEQFF. CDR3 DNA sequence: TGCGCCAGCAGTATCCTAGCGGGAGTCTACAATGAGCAGTTCTTC.

In this sample, this clone turned up a few times. The same CDR3 arises from other DNA sequences in this sample as well. The V call is TRBV18, the J call TRBJ2-1; 7 bases are shared with TRBD1. The CDR3 runs to 14 residues. Germline CDR1 is KGHSH and CDR2 is LQKENI. The junction had 3 bases not matched to a gene; V was cut back by 3 bases and J by 4 bases. In DNA form, the CDR3 reads TGTGCCAGCTCACCCGGGACAGTATACAATGAGCAGTTCTTC. Amino acid sequence: CASSPGTVYNEQFF.

This chain joins TRBV14 and TRBJ2-2; D remains unclear. Between the trimmed V and J ends, which lost 4 bases and 2 bases, there was a span of 8 bases. The CDR3 has 14 residues. Germline lookup yields CDR1 SGHDN and CDR2 FVKESK. The CDR3: CASSPRINTGELFF. CDR3 nucleotide sequence: TGTGCCAGCAGCCCCCGTATAAACACCGGGGAGCTGTTTTTT.

The rearrangement uses TRBV28 and TRBJ2-7, with D unclear. V lost 6 bases, J lost 2 bases, and 8 bases lay in between. Germline V gene lookup returns CDR1 MDHEN and CDR2 SYDVKM. CDR3 length: 12 residues. The CDR3 region has the DNA TGTGCCAGCAGGCAGGAGCCCTACGAGCAGTACTTC. Translation gives CASRQEPYEQYF. Full variable domain (rest looked up from reference TRBV28 and TRBJ2-7): DVKVTQSSRYLVKRTGEKVFLECVQDMDHENMFWYRQDPGLGLRLIYFSYDVKMKEKGDIPEGYSVSREKKERFSLILESASTNQTSMYLCASRQEPYEQYFGPGTRLTVT.

The chain carries TRBV27 and TRBJ1-6; D uncertain. Germline CDR1 and CDR2: MNHEY and SMNVEV (reference sequence). V lost 2 bases and J 9 bases, leaving 5 bases between the germline ends. The length of the CDR3 is 12 residues. The DNA of the CDR3 is TGTGCCAGCAGTTTAACGAGTTCACCCCTCCACTTT. Translated: CASSLTSSPLHF.

The chain links TRBV27 to TRBJ2-2; D not certain. This CDR3 is 14 amino acids long. Between the trimmed V and J ends, which lost 2 bases and 3 bases, there was a span of 7 bases. Germline V gene data show CDR1 as MNHEY and CDR2 as SMNVEV (reference sequence). This chain's CDR3 is CASSLAGYTGELFF. The CDR3 nucleotides are TGTGCCAGCAGTTTAGCCGGGTACACCGGGGAGCTGTTTTTT.

On this clone itself: Other nucleotide sequences in the sample specify the same CDR3. The V call is TRBV28, the J call TRBJ2-4, with D maybe TRBD1 (5 bases). V was trimmed by 2 bases and J by 0 bases, leaving 8 bases between them. CDR3 length: 15 amino acids. Germline CDR1 reads MDHEN; CDR2 reads SYDVKM. The CDR3 DNA is TGTGCCAGCAGTTTACCAGGGCTAGCCAAAAACATTCAGTACTTC. Residues: CASSLPGLAKNIQYF. The whole variable domain, filled in from reference TRBV28 and TRBJ2-4, reads DVKVTQSSRYLVKRTGEKVFLECVQDMDHENMFWYRQDPGLGLRLIYFSYDVKMKEKGDIPEGYSVSREKKERFSLILESASTNQTSMYLCASSLPGLAKNIQYFGAGTRLSVL.

The chain combines TRBV18 with TRBJ2-1, with D possibly matching TRBD1 (5 bases). Trimming shortened V by 3 bases and J by 6 bases, and 15 bases separated the two germline ends. From germline, CDR1 is KGHSH and CDR2 LQKENI. The CDR3 spans 15 residues. In DNA, the CDR3 is TGTGCCAGCTCACCTTTTATAGGGGAAATCAATGAGCAGTTCTTC. Amino acids: CASSPFIGEINEQFF. The variable domain in full, with the rest retrieved from reference TRBV18 and TRBJ2-1, is NAGVMQNPRHLVRRRGQEARLRCSPMKGHSHVYWYRQLPEEGLKFMVYLQKENIIDESGMPKERFSAEFPKEGPSILRIQQVVRGDSAAYFCASSPFIGEINEQFFGPGTRLTVL.

This clone was observed a handful of times. This sequence joins TRBV19 and TRBJ1-4; 7 bases match TRBD1. CDR1 LNHDA and CDR2 SQIVND come from the germline V gene (reference sequence). V was pared by 4 bases and J by 6 bases, with 5 bases of the junction left unmatched. The CDR3 consists of 14 residues. In DNA, the CDR3 is TGTGCCAGTAGTACCCGTGGGACAGATGAAAAACTGTTTTTT. It specifies CASSTRGTDEKLFF. The full variable domain, with the rest looked up from reference TRBV19 and TRBJ1-4, is DGGITQSPKYLFRKEGQNVTLSCEQNLNHDAMYWYRQDPGQGLRLIYYSQIVNDFQKGDIAEGYSVSREKKESFPLTVTSAQKNPTAFYLCASSTRGTDEKLFFGSGTQLSVL.

This chain joins TRBV28 and TRBJ1-2; D gene unclear. The CDR3 length is 16 residues. The germline CDR1 and CDR2 sequences are MDHEN and SYDVKM. The ends were cut back, 6 bases at V and 3 bases at J, with 20 bases in the middle. CDR3 region: CASRPVRPLGYYGYTF. The CDR3 DNA reads as TGTGCCAGCAGACCCGTGCGGCCCCTGGGGTACTATGGCTACACCTTC.